This T cell receptor (beta chain) emerged from a study of beta chain features in type 1 diabetes. Study-wide points: Shorter TCRB CDR3s, moderately but significantly so, were found in Type 1 diabetes patients in all four CD4+ subsets.

The entirety of the isolated RNA underwent reverse transcription, so expressed TCRB transcripts were sequenced. Some clones are missing from TCRdb's copy, which holds only in-frame ones; the method was immunoSEQ multiplex PCR. Of about 640,000 clones listed, around an eighth were seen once; the top ten hold roughly 0.11%. Germline V gene sequence: CDR1 SGHAT, CDR2 FQDESV (reference sequence). Trimming shortened V by 3 bases and J by 2 bases, and 16 bases separated the two germline ends. The CDR3 covers 16 residues. The table lists this clone with a few counts. Its antigen remains unidentified. The receptor's source is a man aged 30 to 39 with type 1 diabetes. Source material: naive CD4+ T cells from blood. The chain is built from TRBV11-1 and TRBJ1-2, with TRBD1 as a possible D gene (5 bases). The chain's CDR3 is CASSFGDGSLNYGYTF. Written as DNA, the CDR3 is TGTGCCAGCAGCTTCGGGGACGGATCCCTAAACTATGGCTACACCTTC.